The clone carrying this TCR beta chain was detected only a few times. Its antigen remains unknown. V lost 4 bases to trimming and J lost 0 bases, with 18 bases between them. This CDR3 is built from 18 residues. Germline-derived CDR1 and CDR2 are MNHEY and SMNVEV (reference sequence). The sample belongs to a study of cytomegalovirus exposure and HLA in healthy donors. Regarding the study as a whole: Later analysis found that TCR beta chains associated with HLA were more clonally expanded than other, equally common chains. Further analysis was carried out later, and it showed several of the most significant clusters appearing linked to common viral pathogens. Some segments of the V type, notably TRBV6-2 and TRBV6-3, were excluded as indistinguishable.

With 60 Vbeta and 13 Jbeta primers, the PCR was carried out. Repertoires were generated with immunoSEQ multiplex PCR, while TCRdb's copy carries only in-frame clones and drops some. This sample has about 140,000 clones, with less than 10% found just once. The receptor was derived from a male donor in good health and CMV-seronegative. Sample: PBMCs. The V call is TRBV27, the J call TRBJ2-2, with a tentative D call TRBD2 (5 bases). CDR3 sequence reads: CASSWSIGAEANTGELFF. DNA for the CDR3: TGTGCCAGCAGTTGGTCCATCGGAGCGGAAGCGAACACCGGGGAGCTGTTTTTT.